These 30 T cell receptor beta chains originate from one sample sequenced in a study of early T cells in non-severe SARS-CoV-2 infection. MiXCR, applied by TCRdb to the 5' RACE reads, yields one record per CDR3 protein. The sample carries tens of thousands of distinct CDR3 sequences, around 15% recorded once. The source material was whole blood. The receptors derive from an adult who was a healthcare worker with PCR-confirmed SARS-CoV-2 infection or an uninfected control (not recorded which).

This clonotype showed up many times. The chain employs TRBV2 and TRBJ2-3; the D is unclear. The CDR3 is made up of 14 amino acids. Trimming took 7 bases from V and 7 from J, leaving 18 bases between them. CDR1 is SNHLY and CDR2 is FYNNEI in the germline V gene. The CDR3 is CASNEVPETNTQYF. CDR3 sequence (DNA): TGTGCCAGCAACGAGGTACCGGAGACAAATACGCAGTATTTT. Full variable domain (missing parts from reference TRBV2 and TRBJ2-3): EPEVTQTPSHQVTQMGQEVILRCVPISNHLYFYWYRQILGQKVEFLVSFYNNEISEKSEIFDDQFSVERPDGSNFTLKIRSTKLEDSAMYFCASNEVPETNTQYFGPGTRLTVL.

The J gene is TRBJ2-3, the V gene TRBV28; D may be TRBD1 (5 bases). V was pared by 2 bases and J by 3 bases, with 9 bases between. The germline V gene has CDR1 MDHEN and CDR2 SYDVKM. This CDR3 spans 14 amino acids. The CDR3 here is CASSLQGQTDTQYF. The CDR3, as DNA: TGTGCCAGCAGTTTACAGGGCCAGACAGATACGCAGTATTTT.

This chain uses TRBV18 with TRBJ1-2; TRBD1 is a possible D gene (6 bases). The V end lost 2 bases, the J end lost 4 bases, and 20 bases lay between the germline ends. This CDR3 contains 17 residues. Per the germline V gene, CDR1 is KGHSH and CDR2 is LQKENI. CDR3 loop: CASSPTIEMGAFYGYTF. The CDR3 bases are TGTGCCAGCTCACCAACGATTGAAATGGGGGCTTTCTATGGCTACACCTTC.

The V call is TRBV7-2, the J call TRBJ1-1; D is unclear. The V gene lost 5 bases and the J gene lost 3 bases, with 7 bases spanning the gap. CDR3 length: 12 amino acids. From germline, CDR1 is SGHTA and CDR2 FQGNSA. The CDR3: CASSQVYTEAFF. The DNA for the CDR3 is TGTGCCAGCAGCCAAGTTTACACTGAAGCTTTCTTT.

This clonotype turned up a few times. This sequence joins TRBV19 and TRBJ2-3; 7 nucleotides match TRBD2. The CDR3 runs to 15 residues. Germline CDR1 reads LNHDA; CDR2 reads SQIVND (reference sequence). V trimming: 5 bases; J trimming: 0 bases; junction bases outside the gene matches: 5. In DNA, the CDR3 is TGTGCCAGTAGTGAAACTAGCGATAGCACAGATACGCAGTATTTT. Amino acid sequence: CASSETSDSTDTQYF.

This clonotype showed up many times. The chain couples TRBV10-3 to TRBJ1-1; TRBD1 aligns across 9 bases. The CDR3 is 17 residues long. Germline trimming cut 3 bases from V and 4 bases from J; bases unmatched to any gene: 12. In germline, CDR1 is ENHRY, CDR2 SYGVKD. The CDR3 region is CAISDRDRVRSFTEAFF. CDR3 bases: TGTGCCATCAGTGACCGGGACAGGGTAAGAAGTTTCACTGAAGCTTTCTTT.

The chain joins TRBV13 to TRBJ1-2; tentative D call: TRBD1 (6 bases). CDR3 length equals 14 residues. Trimming cost V 5 bases and J 3 bases, with 13 bases left between them. Germline values: CDR1 PRHDT, CDR2 FYEKMQ (reference sequence). As DNA, the CDR3 is TGTGCCAGCAGCGCGACAGGAAACTACTATGGCTACACCTTC. It is translated as CASSATGNYYGYTF.

The chain couples TRBV4-3 to TRBJ1-1, with D possibly matching TRBD1 (6 bases). Per germline, CDR1 LGHNA and CDR2 YSLEER. The V gene lost 3 bases and the J gene lost 0 bases, with 11 bases spanning the gap. CDR3 size: 15 residues. The CDR3 reads CASSQIQGMNTEAFF. Written as DNA, the CDR3 is TGCGCCAGCAGCCAGATACAGGGTATGAACACTGAAGCTTTCTTT.

This clonotype has at least ten counts. The V gene is TRBV5-1, the J gene TRBJ2-3; 11 bases line up with TRBD2. CDR3 length equals 16 residues. J was trimmed by 4 bases and V by 1 base; bases with no gene match: 5. The germline V gene encodes CDR1 SGHRS and CDR2 YFSETQ. CDR3 region: CASSLPGTSGPDTQYF. The CDR3, as DNA: TGCGCCAGCAGCTTGCCCGGGACTAGCGGCCCAGATACGCAGTATTTT.

In this sample, this clonotype turned up a few times. The V gene is TRBV29-1, the J gene TRBJ2-5; D is tentatively TRBD1 or TRBD2 (5 bases each). From germline, CDR1 is SQVTM and CDR2 ANQGSEA. Deletions cut 7 bases from V and 5 bases from J, with 20 bases between. The CDR3 is 14 residues long. The CDR3 nucleotides read TGCAGCGCCAGGTCCATACGGGGACGGGAGACCCAGTACTTC. This sequence encodes CSARSIRGRETQYF.

This clonotype was seen a few times. V usage is TRBV6-1 and J usage is TRBJ1-4; 7 nucleotides align to TRBD1. The CDR3 is 15 amino acids. V gave up 5 bases and J gave up 8 bases; unmatched junction bases: 11. CDR1 is MNHNS and CDR2 is SASEGT in the germline V gene. CDR3 DNA: TGTGCCAGCAGTATTCCCGGGACAGCCAAGGAAAAACTGTTTTTT. Its protein product is CASSIPGTAKEKLFF.

The V call is TRBV6-6, the J call TRBJ1-1; D is unresolved. Germline loops: CDR1 MNHNY, CDR2 SVGAGI (reference sequence). V lost 6 bases and J 1 base, leaving 6 bases between the germline ends. The CDR3 runs to 12 residues. CDR3 region: CASRDGNTEAFF. The CDR3 nucleotides are TGTGCCAGCAGGGACGGGAACACTGAAGCTTTCTTT.

This clonotype was recorded at least ten times. This chain links TRBV5-5 with TRBJ1-5; maybe TRBD1 (6 bases). The CDR3 is made up of 14 amino acids. Germline loops: CDR1 SGHKS, CDR2 YYEKEE (reference sequence). V was clipped by 0 bases and J by 7 bases, with 11 bases between them. The DNA of the CDR3 is TGTGCCAGCAGCTTGGAGGGGGGGCACCAGCCCCAGCATTTT. Translation: CASSLEGGHQPQHF.

The chain is built from TRBV28 and TRBJ2-5, with TRBD1 as a possible D gene (5 bases). The CDR3 consists of 14 residues. Per the germline V gene, CDR1 is MDHEN and CDR2 is SYDVKM. With 6 bases removed from V and 0 bases from J, the gap between germline ends came to 11 bases. The CDR3 bases are TGTGCCAGCAGGAAAGACAGAAACCAAGAGACCCAGTACTTC. Its protein product is CASRKDRNQETQYF. The entire variable domain, with the rest obtained from reference TRBV28 and TRBJ2-5, is as follows: DVKVTQSSRYLVKRTGEKVFLECVQDMDHENMFWYRQDPGLGLRLIYFSYDVKMKEKGDIPEGYSVSREKKERFSLILESASTNQTSMYLCASRKDRNQETQYFGPGTRLLVL.

This rearrangement joins TRBV7-2 to TRBJ1-1; D is unresolved. Germline lookup yields CDR1 SGHTA and CDR2 FQGNSA. The CDR3 spans 16 residues. Trimming cost V 0 bases and J 4 bases, with 15 bases left between them. The chain's CDR3 is CASSLAHSVGFTEAFF. The DNA of the CDR3 is TGTGCCAGCAGCTTAGCCCACTCGGTCGGTTTCACTGAAGCTTTCTTT. Together with reference TRBV7-2 and TRBJ1-1, the CDR3 gives the full variable domain: GAGVSQSPSNKVTEKGKDVELRCDPISGHTALYWYRQSLGQGLEFLIYFQGNSAPDKSGLPSDRFSAERTGGSVSTLTIQRTQQEDSAVYLCASSLAHSVGFTEAFFGQGTRLTVV.

V is TRBV2 and J is TRBJ2-3, with 10 bases matching TRBD2. V dropped 5 bases and J dropped 1; count of bases not matched to a gene: 3. The CDR3 spans 15 residues. CDR1 is SNHLY and CDR2 is FYNNEI in the germline V gene. The CDR3 nucleotides are TGTGCCAGCAGTATCGGACTAGCGGGCACAGATACGCAGTATTTT. It encodes CASSIGLAGTDTQYF. Looking up the rest from reference TRBV2 and TRBJ2-3 gives the full variable domain: EPEVTQTPSHQVTQMGQEVILRCVPISNHLYFYWYRQILGQKVEFLVSFYNNEISEKSEIFDDQFSVERPDGSNFTLKIRSTKLEDSAMYFCASSIGLAGTDTQYFGPGTRLTVL.

This clonotype was observed a few times. V is TRBV5-1 and J is TRBJ2-5; 9 bases agree with TRBD1. Losses at the gene ends were 7 bases for V and 5 bases for J; bases not matched to a gene: 3. The length of the CDR3 is 12 residues. Germline lookup yields CDR1 SGHRS and CDR2 YFSETQ. The CDR3 nucleotides are TGCGCCAGCGGGGGACAGGGCGAGACCCAGTACTTC. Its protein is CASGGQGETQYF.

The gene calls are TRBV5-4 and TRBJ2-1, with 7 positions matching TRBD1. The V and J ends lost 4 bases and 1 base, in that order; junction bases with no gene match: 5. There are 15 residues in the CDR3. Germline V gene lookup returns CDR1 SGHNT and CDR2 YYREEE (reference sequence). The CDR3 loop reads CASSTDRASYNEQFF. The CDR3 nucleotides are TGTGCCAGCAGCACAGACAGGGCTTCCTACAATGAGCAGTTCTTC.

This clonotype has a handful of counts. This chain joins TRBV12-3 or TRBV12-4 and TRBJ1-6; no clear D. V was clipped by 0 bases and J by 7 bases, with 4 bases between them. The CDR3 is 13 residues long. CDR3 sequence (DNA): TGTGCCAGCAGTTTAGCTGAGAATTCACCCCTCCACTTT. Translated: CASSLAENSPLHF.

This chain joins TRBV7-2 and TRBJ1-2; 8 bases align to TRBD1. CDR1 and CDR2 (germline): SGHTA, FQGNSA. The CDR3 loop spans 14 amino acids. The V segment lost 6 bases and the J segment 3 bases; nucleotides outside the gene matches: 6. For the CDR3, the DNA is TGTGCCAGCAGGAGGGACAGGAGATACTATGGCTACACCTTC. It translates to CASRRDRRYYGYTF.

This clonotype turned up a few times. CDR3 region: CSVAKAGEQFF. The CDR3 nucleotides read TGCAGCGTCGCAAAGGCAGGCGAGCAGTTCTTC. V usage is TRBV29-1 and J usage is TRBJ2-1, with D unclear. CDR3 length: 11 amino acids. The V end lost 6 bases, the J end lost 10 bases, and 13 bases lay between the germline ends. Germline V gives CDR1 SQVTM, CDR2 ANQGSEA.

CDR3 in amino acids: CSARGNRGIGEQYF. CDR3 nucleotides: TGCAGTGCTAGGGGTAACAGGGGCATCGGGGAGCAGTACTTC. The chain couples TRBV20-1 to TRBJ2-7; 7 nucleotides agree with TRBD1. Trimming took 3 bases from V and 7 from J; bases not matched to a gene: 12. CDR1 and CDR2 from the germline V gene are DFQATT and SNEGSKA (reference sequence). The CDR3 covers 14 residues.

V is TRBV7-9 and J is TRBJ2-7, with D uncertain. From germline, CDR1 is SEHNR and CDR2 FQNEAQ (reference sequence). The CDR3 extends over 15 amino acids. Trimming stripped 1 base from V and 6 bases from J, with 16 bases between. Here the CDR3 DNA reads TGTGCCAGCAGCTTAGACGGGTTCACCTCCGCCGAGCAGTACTTC. It translates to CASSLDGFTSAEQYF.

This clonotype was seen only a few times. The rearrangement links TRBV5-1 to TRBJ1-2; 8 bases fit TRBD1. CDR1 and CDR2 (germline): SGHRS, YFSETQ. CDR3 size: 14 residues. Germline trimming cut 2 bases from V and 5 bases from J; bases unmatched to any gene: 5. The CDR3 bases are TGCGCCAGCAGCTTTGGGACAGGACCGTATGGCTACACCTTC. It codes for CASSFGTGPYGYTF.

The V call is TRBV7-6, the J call TRBJ1-6; TRBD1 agrees at 9 bases. The CDR3 runs to 15 residues. Germline lookup yields CDR1 SGHVS and CDR2 FNYEAQ. The trim removed 1 base at V and 10 bases at J, leaving 5 bases unmatched. The CDR3 sequence is CASSLGGQGGSPLHF. The CDR3 DNA is TGTGCCAGCAGCTTAGGGGGACAGGGAGGCTCACCCCTCCACTTT.

The chain recombines TRBV11-2 with TRBJ2-1, with D perhaps TRBD1 (5 bases). This CDR3 has 14 amino acids. The germline gives CDR1 SGHAT, CDR2 FQNNGV. V was shortened by 8 bases and J by 5 bases, with 16 bases between the two germline ends. CDR3 amino acids: CASRWQGRHNEQFF. The CDR3 DNA follows: TGTGCCAGCCGTTGGCAGGGTAGGCACAATGAGCAGTTCTTC.

The rearrangement joins TRBV29-1 to TRBJ2-5; tentatively, D is TRBD1 or TRBD2 (6 bases each). V was trimmed by 3 bases and J by 6 bases, leaving 17 bases between them. The CDR3 is 14 amino acids. CDR1 and CDR2 from the germline V gene are SQVTM and ANQGSEA. CDR3 nucleotide sequence: TGCAGCGTTGAGATCGGAGGGGGTAGTAAGACCCAGTACTTC. It is translated as CSVEIGGGSKTQYF.

The gene calls are TRBV19 and TRBJ2-1, with D perhaps being TRBD1 or TRBD2 (6 bases each). This CDR3 spans 15 amino acids. CDR1 is LNHDA, CDR2 SQIVND, per germline (reference sequence). The V end was cut by 2 bases, the J end by 7 bases, with 15 bases between. CDR3 coding DNA: TGTGCCAGTAGTATAAGGGTTCGGGGGCTAAATGAGCAGTTCTTC. Encoded protein: CASSIRVRGLNEQFF.

This clonotype has a handful of counts. The chain carries TRBV21-1 and TRBJ2-7; the table's D call, TRBD2, has no DNA check behind it. TRBV21-1 is a known pseudogene. CDR3 length: 14 amino acids. The CDR3 coding sequence is TGTGCCAGCAGACAGGACCCGCTCGACTACGAGCAGTACTTC. It translates to CASRQDPLDYEQYF.

The chain has TRBV7-2 and TRBJ2-5, with TRBD1 matching 9 bases. Germline CDR1 reads SGHTA; CDR2 reads FQGNSA. The V and J ends lost 4 bases and 3 bases, in that order; junction bases with no gene match: 6. The CDR3 spans 15 residues. The CDR3: CASSSRRTGEETQYF. The DNA of the CDR3 is TGTGCCAGCAGCTCCCGCCGGACAGGGGAAGAGACCCAGTACTTC.